The rows below give T cell receptor beta chains drawn from one sample of a study of cytomegalovirus exposure and HLA in healthy donors. Using immunoSEQ multiplex PCR, the repertoire was profiled, and TCRdb retains in-frame clones only, with some absent. The record lists approximately 58,000 clones, of which the ten most abundant hold roughly 9.6%. Sequencing was performed on PBMCs. The origin of the receptors is a woman between 45 and 60 years old in good health and CMV-seropositive. Both conserved end residues are part of each CDR3. The D gene is left open where the match is weak.

cdr3_aa: CASSPGQGRTEAFF
cdr3_nt: TGTGCCAGCTCACCAGGACAGGGTAGAACTGAAGCTTTCTTT
j_call: TRBJ1-1
v_call: TRBV18
d_call: TRBD1

cdr3_aa: CASSIGQGGGYTF
cdr3_nt: TGTGCCAGTAGTATTGGACAGGGGGGAGGCTACACCTTC
j_call: TRBJ1-2
v_call: TRBV19
d_call: TRBD1

cdr3_aa: CASRLDREGDTQYF
cdr3_nt: TGTGCCAGCAGATTGGACAGGGAAGGAGATACGCAGTATTTT
j_call: TRBJ2-3
v_call: TRBV5-4
d_call: TRBD1

cdr3_aa: CASGVPGQVLPSTF
cdr3_nt: TGTGCCAGCGGGGTCCCGGGACAGGTACTACCTTCCACCTTC
j_call: TRBJ1-2
v_call: TRBV5-5
d_call: TRBD1

cdr3_aa: CASSIDRTGELFF
cdr3_nt: TGTGCCAGTAGTATTGATCGGACCGGGGAGCTGTTTTTT
j_call: TRBJ2-2
v_call: TRBV19
d_call: NA

cdr3_aa: CASSIKGDTYEQYF
cdr3_nt: TGTGCCAGTAGTATCAAGGGGGATACCTACGAGCAGTACTTC
j_call: TRBJ2-7
v_call: TRBV19
d_call: NA

cdr3_aa: CASSLRVGGELFF
cdr3_nt: TGTGCCAGCAGCTTACGGGTGGGCGGGGAGCTGTTTTTT
j_call: TRBJ2-2
v_call: TRBV11-2
d_call: NA

cdr3_aa: CASSLVVGREETQYF
cdr3_nt: TGTGCCAGCAGCTTAGTGGTCGGTCGGGAAGAGACCCAGTACTTC
j_call: TRBJ2-5
v_call: TRBV11-2
d_call: NA

cdr3_aa: CASSQARDRGRGETQYF
cdr3_nt: TGTGCCAGCAGCCAAGCCCGGGACAGGGGGCGCGGGGAGACCCAGTACTTC
j_call: TRBJ2-5
v_call: TRBV4-2
d_call: TRBD1

cdr3_aa: CASSSPRTGWGTQGEKLFF
cdr3_nt: TGTGCCAGCAGCTCCCCCCGTACAGGGTGGGGGACCCAAGGTGAAAAACTGTTTTTT
j_call: TRBJ1-4
v_call: TRBV28
d_call: NA

cdr3_aa: CASSMGTGGMNTEAFF
cdr3_nt: TGTGCCAGTAGTATGGGGACAGGGGGCATGAACACTGAAGCTTTCTTT
j_call: TRBJ1-1
v_call: TRBV19
d_call: TRBD1

cdr3_aa: CAWSGLLAGGGTQYF
cdr3_nt: TGTGCCTGGAGTGGATTACTAGCGGGAGGAGGTACGCAGTATTTT
j_call: TRBJ2-3
v_call: TRBV30
d_call: TRBD2

cdr3_aa: CASSDSGDSSTDTQYF
cdr3_nt: TGTGCCAGCAGTGACTCTGGGGACTCTAGCACAGATACGCAGTATTTT
j_call: TRBJ2-3
v_call: TRBV6-4
d_call: NA

cdr3_aa: CASSYRGERSSYEQYF
cdr3_nt: TGTGCCAGCAGTTACCGGGGGGAGAGAAGCTCCTACGAGCAGTACTTC
j_call: TRBJ2-7
v_call: TRBV6-5
d_call: TRBD2

cdr3_aa: CSARAYEQYF
cdr3_nt: TGCAGTGCTAGGGCTTACGAGCAGTACTTC
j_call: TRBJ2-7
v_call: TRBV20-1
d_call: NA

cdr3_aa: CASSKTGTGNEKLFF
cdr3_nt: TGTGCCAGCAGCAAAACCGGGACAGGCAATGAAAAACTGTTTTTT
j_call: TRBJ1-4
v_call: TRBV5-4
d_call: TRBD1

cdr3_aa: CASSRKTGVMNTEAFF
cdr3_nt: TGTGCCAGCAGTCGAAAAACAGGTGTCATGAACACTGAAGCTTTCTTT
j_call: TRBJ1-1
v_call: TRBV6-6
d_call: NA

cdr3_aa: CASSSVRGRGTEAFF
cdr3_nt: TGTGCCAGCAGCTCGGTCAGGGGGAGAGGGACTGAAGCTTTCTTT
j_call: TRBJ1-1
v_call: TRBV5-4
d_call: TRBD1

cdr3_aa: CASSQEWGTSGSGGYEQYF
cdr3_nt: TGTGCCAGCAGCCAAGAATGGGGGACTAGCGGGAGTGGAGGATACGAGCAGTACTTC
j_call: TRBJ2-7
v_call: TRBV4-2
d_call: TRBD2

cdr3_aa: CASSEFRIFNYGYTF
cdr3_nt: TGTGCCAGCAGTGAGTTCAGGATTTTTAACTATGGCTACACCTTC
j_call: TRBJ1-2
v_call: TRBV2
d_call: NA

cdr3_aa: CASSLLRDGYTF
cdr3_nt: TGTGCCAGCAGCTTACTTCGGGATGGCTACACCTTC
j_call: TRBJ1-2
v_call: TRBV7-8
d_call: NA

cdr3_aa: CASSENRDSYEQYF
cdr3_nt: TGCGCCAGCAGTGAAAACAGGGACTCCTACGAGCAGTACTTC
j_call: TRBJ2-7
v_call: TRBV10-2
d_call: NA

cdr3_aa: CASSLASNRASGANVLTF
cdr3_nt: TGTGCCAGCAGCTTGGCCAGCAACAGGGCCTCTGGGGCCAACGTCCTGACTTTC
j_call: TRBJ2-6
v_call: TRBV5-6
d_call: NA

cdr3_aa: CASSTAGVAEAFF
cdr3_nt: TGCGCCAGCAGCACCGCAGGGGTGGCTGAAGCTTTCTTT
j_call: TRBJ1-1
v_call: TRBV5-1
d_call: NA

cdr3_aa: CASSYRTGASYEQYF
cdr3_nt: TGTGCCAGCAGTTACAGGACAGGGGCTTCCTACGAGCAGTACTTC
j_call: TRBJ2-7
v_call: TRBV6-6
d_call: TRBD1

cdr3_aa: CASSPERGEQYF
cdr3_nt: TGTGCCAGCAGCCCCGAAAGGGGAGAGCAGTACTTC
j_call: TRBJ2-7
v_call: TRBV7-6
d_call: NA

cdr3_aa: CASSLGDRGLTGELFF
cdr3_nt: TGCGCCAGCAGCTTGGGCGACAGGGGGCTAACCGGGGAGCTGTTTTTT
j_call: TRBJ2-2
v_call: TRBV5-1
d_call: TRBD1

cdr3_aa: CASSLEGLWGNTIYF
cdr3_nt: TGCGCCAGCAGCTTGGAGGGGCTCTGGGGAAACACCATATATTTT
j_call: TRBJ1-3
v_call: TRBV5-1
d_call: NA

cdr3_aa: CASTTQGNGQPQHF
cdr3_nt: TGTGCCAGCACCACACAGGGGAACGGTCAGCCCCAGCATTTT
j_call: TRBJ1-5
v_call: TRBV28
d_call: TRBD1

cdr3_aa: CASSFTGNSPTYEQYF
cdr3_nt: TGTGCCAGCAGCTTTACAGGGAATTCGCCTACCTACGAGCAGTACTTC
j_call: TRBJ2-7
v_call: TRBV7-2
d_call: NA

cdr3_aa: CASSHSGGLETQYF
cdr3_nt: TGCGCCAGCAGCCACTCAGGGGGCTTAGAGACCCAGTACTTC
j_call: TRBJ2-5
v_call: TRBV5-1
d_call: TRBD1

cdr3_aa: CASSAVGASGSGEKLFF
cdr3_nt: TGTGCCAGCAGTGCTGTGGGGGCCTCGGGTTCGGGGGAAAAACTGTTTTTT
j_call: TRBJ1-4
v_call: TRBV2
d_call: NA

cdr3_aa: CAWSVAGDGYTF
cdr3_nt: TGTGCCTGGAGTGTAGCAGGGGATGGCTACACCTTC
j_call: TRBJ1-2
v_call: TRBV30
d_call: NA

cdr3_aa: CASSRDRRSYNEQFF
cdr3_nt: TGTGCCAGCAGCCGGGACAGGCGCTCCTACAATGAGCAGTTCTTC
j_call: TRBJ2-1
v_call: TRBV7-8
d_call: TRBD1

cdr3_aa: CASSYDRGDRGYTF
cdr3_nt: TGTGCCAGCAGTTACGACAGGGGGGATCGTGGCTACACCTTC
j_call: TRBJ1-2
v_call: TRBV6-5
d_call: TRBD1

cdr3_aa: CASRSTALNTEAFF
cdr3_nt: TGTGCCAGCAGGTCGACAGCGTTGAACACTGAAGCTTTCTTT
j_call: TRBJ1-1
v_call: TRBV5-4
d_call: NA

cdr3_aa: CAWSKQGGEQFF
cdr3_nt: TGTGCCTGGAGTAAACAGGGTGGGGAGCAGTTCTTC
j_call: TRBJ2-1
v_call: TRBV30
d_call: NA

cdr3_aa: CASSQDPSGGHYEQYF
cdr3_nt: TGCGCCAGCAGCCAAGATCCTAGCGGGGGGCACTACGAGCAGTACTTC
j_call: TRBJ2-7
v_call: TRBV4-3
d_call: TRBD2

cdr3_aa: CASRPQADKLFF
cdr3_nt: TGTGCCAGCAGGCCTCAGGCAGATAAACTGTTTTTT
j_call: TRBJ1-4
v_call: TRBV28
d_call: NA

cdr3_aa: CASRLEGADTQYF
cdr3_nt: TGTGCCAGTAGACTAGAGGGCGCAGATACGCAGTATTTT
j_call: TRBJ2-3
v_call: TRBV19
d_call: NA

cdr3_aa: CACRDRRTVNYEQYF
cdr3_nt: TGTGCCTGCCGGGACAGACGGACGGTTAACTACGAGCAGTACTTC
j_call: TRBJ2-7
v_call: TRBV30
d_call: TRBD1

cdr3_aa: CASSRRDSLDYEQYF
cdr3_nt: TGTGCCAGTAGTCGGCGGGACTCCCTGGATTACGAGCAGTACTTC
j_call: TRBJ2-7
v_call: TRBV19
d_call: NA

cdr3_aa: CAISEEQGINIQYF
cdr3_nt: TGTGCCATCAGTGAGGAACAGGGTATAAACATTCAGTACTTC
j_call: TRBJ2-4
v_call: TRBV10-3
d_call: NA

cdr3_aa: CATSREGGGYEQYF
cdr3_nt: TGTGCCACCAGCAGAGAAGGAGGCGGCTACGAGCAGTACTTC
j_call: TRBJ2-7
v_call: TRBV15
d_call: NA

cdr3_aa: CAWREANGGNQPQHF
cdr3_nt: TGTGCCTGGAGAGAAGCCAACGGGGGAAATCAGCCCCAGCATTTT
j_call: TRBJ1-5
v_call: TRBV30
d_call: NA

cdr3_aa: CASSQQGVITEAFF
cdr3_nt: TGCGCCAGCAGCCAGCAGGGCGTTATAACTGAAGCTTTCTTT
j_call: TRBJ1-1
v_call: TRBV4-1
d_call: NA

cdr3_aa: CAWNLVPGGYNEQFF
cdr3_nt: TGTGCCTGGAATTTGGTACCGGGAGGGTACAATGAGCAGTTCTTC
j_call: TRBJ2-1
v_call: TRBV30
d_call: TRBD2

cdr3_aa: CASSSPRRGGEQYF
cdr3_nt: TGTGCCAGCAGTTCTCCCCGGCGGGGAGGCGAGCAGTACTTC
j_call: TRBJ2-7
v_call: TRBV6-5
d_call: NA

cdr3_aa: CASSLNPRGREAFF
cdr3_nt: TGTGCCAGCTCACTAAATCCCCGCGGTCGAGAAGCTTTCTTT
j_call: TRBJ1-1
v_call: TRBV18
d_call: NA

cdr3_aa: CASSLQLGGLAGKETQYF
cdr3_nt: TGCGCCAGCAGCTTGCAATTGGGCGGACTAGCGGGGAAGGAGACCCAGTACTTC
j_call: TRBJ2-5
v_call: TRBV5-1
d_call: TRBD2

cdr3_aa: CASGYINSGERRNSPLHF
cdr3_nt: TGTGCCAGCGGCTATATAAATTCAGGGGAAAGAAGGAATTCACCCCTCCACTTT
j_call: TRBJ1-6
v_call: TRBV27
d_call: NA

cdr3_aa: CASSEDTETQYF
cdr3_nt: TGCGCCAGCAGCGAAGACACAGAGACCCAGTACTTC
j_call: TRBJ2-5
v_call: TRBV10-1
d_call: NA

cdr3_aa: CASRSSGTTYEQYF
cdr3_nt: TGTGCCAGCCGATCTAGCGGGACAACCTACGAGCAGTACTTC
j_call: TRBJ2-7
v_call: TRBV6-1
d_call: TRBD2